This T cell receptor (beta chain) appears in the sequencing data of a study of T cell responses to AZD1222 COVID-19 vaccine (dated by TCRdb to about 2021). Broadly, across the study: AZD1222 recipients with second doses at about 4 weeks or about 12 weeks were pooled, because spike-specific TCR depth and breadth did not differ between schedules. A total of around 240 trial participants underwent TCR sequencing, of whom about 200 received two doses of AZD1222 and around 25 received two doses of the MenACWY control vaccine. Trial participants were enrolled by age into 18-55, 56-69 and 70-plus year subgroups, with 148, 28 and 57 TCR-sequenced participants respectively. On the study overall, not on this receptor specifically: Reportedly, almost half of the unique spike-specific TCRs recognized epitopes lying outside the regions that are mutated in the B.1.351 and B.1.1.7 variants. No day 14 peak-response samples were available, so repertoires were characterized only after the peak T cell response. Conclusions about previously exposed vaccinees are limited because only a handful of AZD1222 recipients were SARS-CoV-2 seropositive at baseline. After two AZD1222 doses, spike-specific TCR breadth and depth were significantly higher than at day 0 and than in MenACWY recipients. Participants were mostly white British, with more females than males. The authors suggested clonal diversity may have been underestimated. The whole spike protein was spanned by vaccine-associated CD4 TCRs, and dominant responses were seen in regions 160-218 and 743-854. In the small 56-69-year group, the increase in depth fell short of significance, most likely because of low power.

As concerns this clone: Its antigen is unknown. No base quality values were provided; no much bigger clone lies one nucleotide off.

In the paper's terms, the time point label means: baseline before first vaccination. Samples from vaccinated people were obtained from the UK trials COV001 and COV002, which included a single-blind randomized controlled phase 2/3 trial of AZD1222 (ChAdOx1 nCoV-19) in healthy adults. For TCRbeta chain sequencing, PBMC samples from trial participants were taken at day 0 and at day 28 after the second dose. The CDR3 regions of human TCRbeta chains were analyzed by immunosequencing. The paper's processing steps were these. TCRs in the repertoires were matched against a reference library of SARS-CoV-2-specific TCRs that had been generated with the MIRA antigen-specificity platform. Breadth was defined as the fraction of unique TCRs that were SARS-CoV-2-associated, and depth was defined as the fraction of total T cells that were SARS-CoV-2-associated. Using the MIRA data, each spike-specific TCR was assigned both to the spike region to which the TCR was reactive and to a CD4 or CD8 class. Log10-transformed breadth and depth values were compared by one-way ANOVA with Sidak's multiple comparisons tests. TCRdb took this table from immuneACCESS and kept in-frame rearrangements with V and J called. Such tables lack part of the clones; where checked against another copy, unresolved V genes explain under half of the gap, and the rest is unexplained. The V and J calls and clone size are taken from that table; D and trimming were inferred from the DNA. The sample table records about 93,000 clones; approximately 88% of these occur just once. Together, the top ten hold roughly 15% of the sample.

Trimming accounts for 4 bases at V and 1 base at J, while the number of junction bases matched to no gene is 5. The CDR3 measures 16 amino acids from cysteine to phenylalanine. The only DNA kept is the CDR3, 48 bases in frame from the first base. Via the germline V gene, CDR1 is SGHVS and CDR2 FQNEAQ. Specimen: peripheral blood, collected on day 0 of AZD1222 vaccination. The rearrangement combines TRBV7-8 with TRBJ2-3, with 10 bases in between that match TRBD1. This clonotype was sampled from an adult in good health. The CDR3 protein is CASSSRQGAGTDTQYF. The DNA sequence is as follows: TGTGCCAGCAGCTCTCGACAGGGGGCAGGCACAGATACGCAGTATTTT.